Presented here are 20 T cell receptor beta chains from one specimen sequenced in a study of Graves' ophthalmopathy and Graves' hyperthyroidism. Amplification of the TCR beta CDR3 regions used RNA transcripts (as template). Scientists carried out first-round RT-PCR using HTBI primers and then a second-round multiplex PCR. Each CDR3 protein gets one entry after TCRdb re-called the multiplex PCR reads with MiXCR. The table shows 1 million to 1.3 million distinct CDR3 sequences, with 35% to 45% occurring only once. Sequenced sample: peripheral blood or thyroid tissue (not recorded which). The origin of the receptors is an adult man with Graves' hyperthyroidism.

This chain joins TRBV5-1 and TRBJ2-7, with 8 bases aligning to TRBD1. V lost 4 bases and J lost 7; bases outside the gene matches: 4. The CDR3 contains 12 residues. The germline V gene has CDR1 SGHRS and CDR2 YFSETQ. The CDR3 region is CASSQQGVEQYF. The CDR3 region has the DNA TGCGCCAGCAGCCAACAGGGGGTAGAGCAGTACTTC.

This clonotype was counted at least ten times. The rearrangement links TRBV7-2 to TRBJ1-5; 7 positions match TRBD1. The J segment lost 2 bases and the V segment lost 1 base, leaving 5 bases of the junction unmatched. Germline V gene data show CDR1 as SGHTA and CDR2 as FQGNSA. The CDR3 consists of 16 residues. The CDR3 protein is CASSLVVGQGNQPQHF. In DNA form, the CDR3 reads TGTGCCAGCAGCTTAGTAGTTGGACAGGGCAATCAGCCCCAGCATTTT.

As concerns this clonotype: A junction end diverges from the germline sequence, so it may reflect a read error. This chain links TRBV10-3 with TRBJ2-5; possibly TRBD1 or TRBD2 for D (5 bases each). Per the germline V gene, CDR1 is ENHRY and CDR2 is SYGVKD. The CDR3 is 13 amino acids. The CDR3 DNA follows: TGTGCCAGCAGTTACTTCGGGACGGAGACCCAGTACTTC. Its translation is CASSYFGTETQYF.

This clonotype was counted at least ten times. The chain couples TRBV20-1 to TRBJ2-7; a weak D match, TRBD2 (6 bases). The germline CDR1 and CDR2 sequences are DFQATT and SNEGSKA (reference sequence). Trimming removed 3 bases at V and 3 bases at J, with 15 bases between. The CDR3 has 14 amino acids. This CDR3 reads CSARQPGAIYEQYF. The CDR3 nucleotides are TGCAGTGCTAGGCAGCCGGGAGCCATCTACGAGCAGTACTTC.

Of note for this clonotype: Relative to the germline gene, one junction end is altered; a read error may explain this. The gene calls are TRBV5-1 and TRBJ2-6; D might be TRBD1 (6 bases). This CDR3 spans 15 amino acids. Germline CDR1 SGHRS, CDR2 YFSETQ. CDR3 bases: TGTGCCAGCAGCCTACAGGGTCTTGGGGCCAACGTCCTGACTTTC. Its translation: CASSLQGLGANVLTF.

In this sample, this clonotype turned up many times. The chain employs TRBV7-9 and TRBJ2-7, with 10 bases that match TRBD1. The J segment lost 4 bases and the V segment lost 3 bases, leaving 6 bases of the junction unmatched. This CDR3 has 15 amino acids. Germline-derived CDR1 and CDR2 are SEHNR and FQNEAQ (reference sequence). CDR3 DNA: TGTGCCAGCAGCTTTAGTCGACAGGGGGCTTACGAGCAGTACTTC. Its protein product is CASSFSRQGAYEQYF.

This clonotype has ten or more counts. CDR3 sequence: CASSQDHRDGYEQYF. Written as DNA, the CDR3 is TGTGCCAGCAGCCAAGATCACAGGGACGGTTACGAGCAGTACTTC. This chain links TRBV14 with TRBJ2-7; a weak D match, TRBD1 (6 bases). The CDR3 length is 15 residues. The V and J ends lost 0 bases and 4 bases respectively, with 13 bases between them. Germline CDR1 and CDR2: SGHDN and FVKESK.

The table lists this clonotype with many counts. This rearrangement joins TRBV9 to TRBJ2-5, with D tentatively TRBD1 or TRBD2 (5 bases each). There are 15 residues in the CDR3. Germline assignment: CDR1 SGDLS and CDR2 YYNGEE. The V end was cut by 3 bases, the J end by 5 bases, with 17 bases between. The CDR3: CASSELDFEGETQYF. The CDR3 region has the DNA TGTGCCAGCAGCGAACTGGACTTTGAGGGGGAGACCCAGTACTTC.

This clonotype appeared a few times. The rearrangement joins TRBV6-6 to TRBJ1-5, with unresolved D. Per germline, CDR1 MNHNY and CDR2 SVGAGI (reference sequence). Trimming shortened V by 0 bases and J by 0 bases, and 9 bases separated the two germline ends. The CDR3 covers 16 residues. The CDR3 sequence is CASSYSDGVSNQPQHF. In DNA, the CDR3 is TGTGCCAGCAGTTACTCTGACGGCGTTAGCAATCAGCCCCAGCATTTT.

This clonotype was found many times. J is TRBJ1-2 and V is TRBV7-9; 8 nucleotides agree with TRBD1. Germline V CDR1 and CDR2: SEHNR, FQNEAQ (reference sequence). V trimming: 5 bases; J trimming: 0 bases; junction bases outside the gene matches: 8. The CDR3 covers 16 residues. The CDR3 DNA is TGTGCCAGCAGCATCAAAGGACAGGGTACTAACTATGGCTACACCTTC. This encodes CASSIKGQGTNYGYTF. Combining the CDR3 with reference TRBV7-9 and TRBJ1-2 gives the whole variable domain DTGVSQNPRHKITKRGQNVTFRCDPISEHNRLYWYRQTLGQGPEFLTYFQNEAQLEKSRLLSDRFSAERPKGSFSTLEIQRTEQGDSAMYLCASSIKGQGTNYGYTFGSGTRLTVV.

The V call is TRBV25-1, the J call TRBJ2-7, with a weak D call TRBD1 (5 bases). Germline CDR1 and CDR2: MGHDK and SYGVNS. CDR3 size: 14 residues. V was pared by 4 bases and J by 2 bases, with 12 bases between. The CDR3 coding sequence is TGTGCCAGCAGTGTAGGACACGGACCCTACGAGCAGTACTTC. It encodes CASSVGHGPYEQYF.

As regards this clonotype: A much more abundant neighbour one base away suggests this may be a read error. As DNA, the CDR3 is TGTGCCAGCAGCTTCGACAGGGTTAAAACCTACGGGCAGTACTTC. This sequence encodes CASSFDRVKTYGQYF. The chain has TRBV7-9 and TRBJ2-7; 7 bases map to TRBD1. Germline CDR1 and CDR2: SEHNR and FQNEAQ (reference sequence). The CDR3 consists of 15 residues.

This clonotype was observed a few times. This chain joins TRBV6-5 and TRBJ1-2; D is unresolved. Germline V gene lookup returns CDR1 MNHEY and CDR2 SVGAGI. The CDR3 length is 17 residues. V was trimmed by 5 bases and J by 7 bases, leaving 26 bases between them. Here the CDR3 reads CASSNKNSRLGSVGYTF. The DNA of the CDR3 is TGTGCCAGCAGTAACAAAAACTCCAGGCTCGGTAGTGTTGGCTACACCTTC.

The rearrangement joins TRBV20-1 to TRBJ2-7; 11 bases are shared with TRBD2. There are 18 residues in the CDR3. Per germline, CDR1 DFQATT and CDR2 SNEGSKA (reference sequence). V shed 0 bases and J 4 bases; nucleotides not matched to a gene: 14. The CDR3 coding sequence is TGCAGTGCTAGAGATCGAGGTAGCGGGGGGGCCCTCCGATACGAGCAGTACTTC. It encodes CSARDRGSGGALRYEQYF.

This clonotype was seen many times. V usage is TRBV5-6 and J usage is TRBJ1-1; D unclear. CDR1 and CDR2 (germline): SGHDT, YYEEEE. This CDR3 comprises 11 residues. Trimming removed 6 bases from V and 7 bases from J, with 10 bases in between. The CDR3 sequence: CASNRRGEAFF. The CDR3 nucleotides are TGTGCCAGCAACCGCCGGGGTGAAGCTTTCTTT.

Comment on this clonotype: This may stem from a read error, because a much larger clone lies one nucleotide away. Since the CDR3 does not end with the conserved phenylalanine or tryptophan, this likely comes from a read error. The V and J genes are TRBV12-3 or TRBV12-4 and TRBJ1-2, with D tentatively TRBD1 (6 bases). V dropped 5 bases and J dropped 4 bases, with 17 bases sitting between them. The CDR3 has 15 amino acids. Here the CDR3 reads CASSLWGLQGYGYTS. CDR3 coding DNA: TGTGCCAGCAGTCTCTGGGGGCTTCAGGGCTATGGCTACACCTCC.

This chain uses TRBV7-9 with TRBJ1-6, with no clear D. The CDR3 covers 13 residues. Germline CDR1 reads SEHNR; CDR2 reads FQNEAQ (reference sequence). V lost 5 bases, J lost 10 bases, and 12 bases lay in between. DNA for the CDR3: TGTGCCAGCAGCCCCGGACGAGAATCACCCCTCCACTTT. It translates to CASSPGRESPLHF.

This clonotype was detected only a few times. The J gene is TRBJ2-2, the V gene TRBV5-1, with 8 bases that match TRBD2. This CDR3 has 15 amino acids. Germline values: CDR1 SGHRS, CDR2 YFSETQ. J gave up 5 bases and V 4 bases, and 7 bases lay outside the gene matches. DNA of the CDR3: TGCGCCAGCAGCACAGCGGGGGTAGGAACCGGGGAGCTGTTTTTT. Its translation: CASSTAGVGTGELFF.

This clonotype was observed many times. The chain is built from TRBV24-1 and TRBJ2-5, with TRBD1 identical over 7 bases. Germline V lookup: CDR1 KGHDR, CDR2 SFDVKD. V dropped 9 bases and J dropped 3; count of bases not matched to a gene: 9. CDR3 length equals 14 residues. The CDR3 sequence: CATARTGGKETQYF. CDR3 coding DNA: TGTGCCACCGCCAGGACAGGTGGAAAAGAGACCCAGTACTTC.

The chain links TRBV7-3 to TRBJ1-2; D is ambiguous. The CDR3 sequence is 15 residues long. V dropped 3 bases and J dropped 1 base, with 12 bases sitting between them. Germline values: CDR1 SGHTA, CDR2 FQGTGA. CDR3 in amino acids: CASSLAARNNYGYTF. The CDR3 DNA sequence: TGTGCCAGCAGCTTGGCCGCCAGGAATAACTATGGCTACACCTTC.